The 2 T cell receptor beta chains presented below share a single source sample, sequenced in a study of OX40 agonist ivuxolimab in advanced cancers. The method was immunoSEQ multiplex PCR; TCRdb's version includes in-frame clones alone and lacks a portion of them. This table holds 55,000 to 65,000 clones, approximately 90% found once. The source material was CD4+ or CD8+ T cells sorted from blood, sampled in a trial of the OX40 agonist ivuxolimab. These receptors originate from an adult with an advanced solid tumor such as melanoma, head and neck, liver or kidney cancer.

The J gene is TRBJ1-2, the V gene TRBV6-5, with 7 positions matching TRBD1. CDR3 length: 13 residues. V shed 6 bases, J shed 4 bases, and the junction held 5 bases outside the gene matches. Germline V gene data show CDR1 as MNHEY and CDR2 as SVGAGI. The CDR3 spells CASREGTAYGYTF. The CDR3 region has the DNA TGTGCCAGCAGGGAAGGGACAGCCTATGGCTACACCTTC.

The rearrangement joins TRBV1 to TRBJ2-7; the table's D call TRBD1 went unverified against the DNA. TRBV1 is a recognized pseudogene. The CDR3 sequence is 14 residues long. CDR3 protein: CTSSPRQGSYEQYF. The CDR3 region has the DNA TGCACCAGCAGCCCGCGACAGGGGTCCTACGAGCAGTACTTC.